The present T cell receptor (beta chain) was sequenced within a study of regulatory T cells in long-lasting Graves disease. Study findings and constraints: Persistent patients had more shared public clonotypes (fewer than 3,000) than new patients (about 900).

For TCR beta, libraries came from iRepertoire HTBI primers and Arm-PCR of CDR3 regions. Via MiXCR, TCRdb re-called the multiplex PCR reads, giving one row per CDR3 protein. The repertoire includes around 450,000 distinct CDR3 sequences, about 15% of them detected once, and approximately 7.8% sits in the top ten. Details on this clonotype: Its cognate antigen is unknown. Because it lacks the conserved phenylalanine or tryptophan at the end, this CDR3 is likely a read error.

The time point was: newly diagnosed GD, antithyroid drugs for less than 3 months. Extracted PBMC RNA gave rise to the TCR library. CDR1 is MDHEN, CDR2 SYDVKM, per germline. CDR3 length: 13 residues. Trimming took off 6 bases at V and 5 bases at J, with 11 bases between the two ends. These data also formed part of another study, on T cells in Graves' hyperthyroidism and ophthalmopathy. That report adds: From stable hyperthyroidism, ophthalmopathy was separated by a 13 V-J model. In validation, the model predicted ophthalmopathy. These predictions came a median roughly seven months before onset.

The sample in question was peripheral blood mononuclear cells (PBMCs), obtained at new diagnosis, from a patient treated with antithyroid drugs. The chain joins TRBV28 to TRBJ2-1; tentative D call: TRBD1 (5 bases). The source of this sequence is a woman aged 40 to 50 with Graves disease. CDR3 residues: CASRRTLNNEQFS. The CDR3 nucleotides are TGTGCCAGCAGGCGGACACTAAACAATGAGCAGTTCTCC.